Shown below are 21 T cell receptor beta chains from a single sample sequenced in a study of T cells after posttransplantation cyclophosphamide. Here immunoSEQ multiplex PCR was the method, and the copy in TCRdb shows in-frame clones only, minus some. The data contain approximately 3,600 clones, roughly 62% of them singletons. The sequenced material came from memory CD8+ T cells sorted from blood. The source is a man in his forties or fifties.

A few counts support this clone. V gene TRBV29-1 combines with J gene TRBJ2-2; the D gene is possibly TRBD2 (6 bases). The CDR3 contains 14 residues. V was pared by 2 bases and J by 10 bases, with 17 bases between. Germline-derived CDR1 and CDR2 are SQVTM and ANQGSEA. CDR3: CSVELAGMGVELFF. DNA of the CDR3: TGCAGCGTTGAATTGGCGGGAATGGGGGTGGAGCTGTTTTTT.

The chain links TRBV30 to TRBJ2-1; D uncertain. Germline values: CDR1 GTSNPN, CDR2 SVGIG (reference sequence). This CDR3 has 14 amino acids. The CDR3 is CALHGGSSYNEQFF. The CDR3 bases are TGTGCGTTACACGGCGGAAGCTCCTACAATGAGCAGTTCTTC.

The V call is TRBV4-1, the J call TRBJ2-5; TRBD2 is a possible D gene (6 bases). This CDR3 comprises 18 residues. V shed 2 bases and J shed 5 bases, with 24 bases lying between them. Germline V gene data show CDR1 as MGHRA and CDR2 as YSYEKL. The DNA for the CDR3 is TGCGCCAGCAGCCAAAGTAACCCTAGTATTGGTCGGGGGGAGACCCAGTACTTC. This sequence encodes CASSQSNPSIGRGETQYF.

V and J are TRBV10-3 and TRBJ1-1, with D perhaps TRBD1 (6 bases). Deletions cut 2 bases from V and 0 bases from J, with 7 bases between. CDR1 ENHRY and CDR2 SYGVKD come from the germline V gene. The CDR3 is made up of 14 amino acids. CDR3 residues: CAISEGTLNTEAFF. In DNA, the CDR3 is TGTGCCATCAGTGAGGGGACATTGAACACTGAAGCTTTCTTT.

The chain recombines TRBV27 with TRBJ2-2; TRBD2 is a possible D gene (6 bases). Trimming stripped 6 bases from V and 1 base from J, with 9 bases between. The germline gives CDR1 MNHEY, CDR2 SMNVEV (reference sequence). The CDR3 runs 14 residues. CDR3 nucleotides: TGTGCCAGCAGGCCGGGACTGAACACCGGGGAGCTGTTTTTT. It specifies CASRPGLNTGELFF.

The chain links TRBV7-8 to TRBJ1-4; D might be TRBD1 (6 bases). The V end was cut by 3 bases, the J end by 7 bases, with 9 bases between. The germline gives CDR1 SGHVS, CDR2 FQNEAQ. There are 13 residues in the CDR3. The CDR3 protein is CASSFLQGEKLFF. The CDR3 nucleotides are TGTGCCAGCAGCTTTCTACAGGGTGAAAAACTGTTTTTT.

The rearrangement uses TRBV27 and TRBJ2-1; 7 bases fit TRBD2. CDR3 size: 14 residues. Germline V gene lookup returns CDR1 MNHEY and CDR2 SMNVEV (reference sequence). V gave up 2 bases and J gave up 5 bases; unmatched junction bases: 3. The DNA for the CDR3 is TGTGCCAGCAGTTTAGGTCTAGCGGACAATGAGCAGTTCTTC. Its translation: CASSLGLADNEQFF.

The J gene is TRBJ1-5, the V gene TRBV9, with TRBD1 as a possible D gene (5 bases). The germline V gene has CDR1 SGDLS and CDR2 YYNGEE. The V gene lost 3 bases and the J gene lost 5 bases, with 15 bases spanning the gap. This CDR3 comprises 15 residues. CDR3 in amino acids: CASSAQDNPYQPQHF. In DNA form, the CDR3 reads TGTGCCAGCAGCGCCCAGGACAATCCCTATCAGCCCCAGCATTTT.

For the CDR3, the DNA is TGTGCCAGCAGCTTATTGGCTAGCACCTACAATGAGCAGTTCTTC. Translated: CASSLLASTYNEQFF. This chain joins TRBV7-3 and TRBJ2-1; D possibly corresponds to TRBD2 (5 bases). The CDR3 has 15 residues. CDR1 and CDR2 from the germline V gene are SGHTA and FQGTGA. V was shortened by 2 bases and J by 2 bases, with 10 bases between the two germline ends. Full variable domain (missing parts from reference TRBV7-3 and TRBJ2-1): GAGVSQTPSNKVTEKGKYVELRCDPISGHTALYWYRQSLGQGPEFLIYFQGTGAADDSGLPNDRFFAVRPEGSVSTLKIQRTERGDSAVYLCASSLLASTYNEQFFGPGTRLTVL.

V gene TRBV28 combines with J gene TRBJ1-1; 7 positions agree with TRBD1. The germline V gene has CDR1 MDHEN and CDR2 SYDVKM. The CDR3 runs 14 residues. Unmatched junction bases numbered 11, after V lost 7 bases and J lost 6 bases. The CDR3 here is CASTLPGQYAEAFF. The CDR3 DNA reads TGTGCCAGCACTCTCCCGGGACAGTACGCTGAAGCTTTCTTT. Full variable domain (remainder filled in from reference TRBV28 and TRBJ1-1): DVKVTQSSRYLVKRTGEKVFLECVQDMDHENMFWYRQDPGLGLRLIYFSYDVKMKEKGDIPEGYSVSREKKERFSLILESASTNQTSMYLCASTLPGQYAEAFFGQGTRLTVV.

This clone has more than one count but fewer than ten. The CDR3 DNA reads as TGTGCCAGCAGTGAGGCGGGAGGGCGGTACGAGCAGTACTTC. Residues: CASSEAGGRYEQYF. The genes are TRBV2 and TRBJ2-7; 9 nucleotides match TRBD2. The CDR3 is 14 residues long. Germline V gene sequence: CDR1 SNHLY, CDR2 FYNNEI. Trimming at V came to 3 bases and at J to 4 bases, leaving 4 bases not matched to a gene. The variable domain in full, completed from reference TRBV2 and TRBJ2-7, reads EPEVTQTPSHQVTQMGQEVILRCVPISNHLYFYWYRQILGQKVEFLVSFYNNEISEKSEIFDDQFSVERPDGSNFTLKIRSTKLEDSAMYFCASSEAGGRYEQYFGPGTRLTVT.

V and J are TRBV9 and TRBJ2-2, with 8 positions matching TRBD1. With V trimmed by 3 bases and J by 4 bases, 5 bases remained unmatched. The CDR3 extends over 15 amino acids. Per the germline V gene, CDR1 is SGDLS and CDR2 is YYNGEE. The CDR3 loop is CASSAGTGGTGELFF. Here the CDR3 DNA reads TGTGCCAGCAGCGCAGGGACAGGAGGCACCGGGGAGCTGTTTTTT.

This clone was observed a few times. J is TRBJ2-1 and V is TRBV27, with a possible D match to TRBD2 (5 bases). The length of the CDR3 is 14 residues. V lost 4 bases to trimming and J lost 6 bases, with 13 bases between them. Germline V gene data show CDR1 as MNHEY and CDR2 as SMNVEV (reference sequence). The CDR3 DNA reads TGTGCCAGCAGTTCTGGACTCCTTTCCAATGAGCAGTTCTTC. Translated: CASSSGLLSNEQFF.

The rearrangement uses TRBV27 and TRBJ2-7; D remains ambiguous. This CDR3 comprises 13 residues. V dropped 0 bases and J dropped 4 bases, with 7 bases sitting between them. Per germline, CDR1 MNHEY and CDR2 SMNVEV (reference sequence). DNA for the CDR3: TGTGCCAGCAGTTTATCGGGCTTGTACGAGCAGTACTTC. The encoded protein is CASSLSGLYEQYF.

V and J are TRBV19 and TRBJ2-7; 15 bases are shared with TRBD2. Germline V gene lookup returns CDR1 LNHDA and CDR2 SQIVND (reference sequence). This CDR3 spans 19 amino acids. V shed 5 bases and J 3 bases; nucleotides not matched to a gene: 14. The CDR3 DNA is TGTGCCAGTAGTTCCGGCGGGACTAGCGGGGGGATCGGATTCTACGAGCAGTACTTC. Translating it yields CASSSGGTSGGIGFYEQYF.

V and J are TRBV9 and TRBJ2-1, with 7 positions matching TRBD2. V trimming: 4 bases; J trimming: 5 bases; junction bases outside the gene matches: 12. Germline CDR1 SGDLS, CDR2 YYNGEE. This CDR3 contains 16 residues. CDR3 residues: CASSPLGFGGNNEQFF. The CDR3 DNA reads as TGTGCCAGCAGCCCCCTAGGCTTCGGGGGGAACAATGAGCAGTTCTTC.

In this sample, this clone turned up a few times. The rearrangement uses TRBV28 and TRBJ2-7; 9 bases match TRBD1. This CDR3 contains 15 residues. Looked up from germline, CDR1 is MDHEN and CDR2 is SYDVKM. V shed 5 bases, J shed 3 bases, and the junction held 8 bases outside the gene matches. For the CDR3, the DNA is TGTGCCAGCAGTCCACCCCAGGGACAGGGCTACGAGCAGTACTTC. Residues: CASSPPQGQGYEQYF.

This clone came up a few times. The rearrangement joins TRBV6-6 to TRBJ1-1; D might be TRBD1 (5 bases). The CDR3 has 13 residues. Germline V gene lookup returns CDR1 MNHNY and CDR2 SVGAGI (reference sequence). V was cut by 5 bases and J by 11 bases, with 18 bases left in between. The CDR3 sequence: CASSLPWGAEAFF. In DNA, the CDR3 is TGTGCCAGCAGTCTACCTTGGGGCGCCGAGGCTTTCTTT.

This clone has a single count. The chain couples TRBV19 to TRBJ2-2, with 7 nucleotides matching TRBD1. This CDR3 contains 14 residues. The V and J ends lost 7 bases and 9 bases, in that order; junction bases with no gene match: 11. Looked up from germline, CDR1 is LNHDA and CDR2 is SQIVND (reference sequence). CDR3 protein: CASKETGPRRELFF. The DNA of the CDR3 is TGTGCCAGTAAGGAGACAGGGCCCAGGAGGGAGCTGTTTTTT.

The chain recombines TRBV9 with TRBJ2-1; 7 bases are shared with TRBD2. In germline, CDR1 is SGDLS, CDR2 YYNGEE. Losses at the gene ends were 0 bases for V and 1 base for J; bases not matched to a gene: 1. There are 15 residues in the CDR3. CDR3 in amino acids: CASSVGGGSYNEQFF. As DNA, the CDR3 is TGTGCCAGCAGCGTAGGGGGGGGATCCTACAATGAGCAGTTCTTC. Looking up the rest from reference TRBV9 and TRBJ2-1 gives the full variable domain: DSGVTQTPKHLITATGQRVTLRCSPRSGDLSVYWYQQSLDQGLQFLIQYYNGEERAKGNILERFSAQQFPDLHSELNLSSLELGDSALYFCASSVGGGSYNEQFFGPGTRLTVL.

This chain links TRBV7-9 with TRBJ2-7, with D possibly TRBD1 on 6 matching bases. Germline V gene lookup returns CDR1 SEHNR and CDR2 FQNEAQ (reference sequence). V was cut by 5 bases and J by 1 base, with 12 bases left in between. The CDR3 is made up of 14 amino acids. CDR3 in amino acids: CASSTLTGSYEQYF. DNA of the CDR3: TGTGCCAGCAGCACCTTGACAGGATCCTACGAGCAGTACTTC.